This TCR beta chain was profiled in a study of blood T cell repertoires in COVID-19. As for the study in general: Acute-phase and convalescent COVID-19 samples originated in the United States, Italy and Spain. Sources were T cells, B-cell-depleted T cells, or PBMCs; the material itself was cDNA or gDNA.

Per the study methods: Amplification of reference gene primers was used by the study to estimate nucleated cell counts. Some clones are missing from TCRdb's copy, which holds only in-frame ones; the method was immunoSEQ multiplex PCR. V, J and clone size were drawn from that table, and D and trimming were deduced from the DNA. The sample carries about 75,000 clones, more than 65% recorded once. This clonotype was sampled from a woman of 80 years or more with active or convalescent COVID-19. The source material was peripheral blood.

The CDR3 sequence is CASSFSQARTDYGYTF. The CDR3 nucleotides are TGTGCCAGCAGCTTTTCCCAGGCCAGGACTGACTATGGCTACACCTTC. The rearrangement uses TRBV7-2 and TRBJ1-2; D is unresolved. There are 16 residues in the CDR3. Germline loops: CDR1 SGHTA, CDR2 FQGNSA. With 3 bases removed from V and 3 bases from J, the gap between germline ends came to 17 bases.